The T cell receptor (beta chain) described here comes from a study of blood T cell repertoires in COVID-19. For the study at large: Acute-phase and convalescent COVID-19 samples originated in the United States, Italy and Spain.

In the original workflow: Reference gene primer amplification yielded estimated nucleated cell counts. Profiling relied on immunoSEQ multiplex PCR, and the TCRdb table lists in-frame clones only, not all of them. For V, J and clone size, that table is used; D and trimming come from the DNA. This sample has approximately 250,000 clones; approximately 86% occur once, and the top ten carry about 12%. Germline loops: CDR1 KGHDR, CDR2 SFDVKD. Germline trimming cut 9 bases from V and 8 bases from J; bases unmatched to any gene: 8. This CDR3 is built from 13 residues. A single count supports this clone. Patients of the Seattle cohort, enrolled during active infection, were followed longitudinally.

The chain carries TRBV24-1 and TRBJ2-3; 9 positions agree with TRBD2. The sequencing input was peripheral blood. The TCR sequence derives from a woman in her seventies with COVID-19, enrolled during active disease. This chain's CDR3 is CATGGGAGGTQYF. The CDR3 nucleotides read TGTGCCACCGGCGGGGGGGCCGGCGGTACGCAGTATTTT.